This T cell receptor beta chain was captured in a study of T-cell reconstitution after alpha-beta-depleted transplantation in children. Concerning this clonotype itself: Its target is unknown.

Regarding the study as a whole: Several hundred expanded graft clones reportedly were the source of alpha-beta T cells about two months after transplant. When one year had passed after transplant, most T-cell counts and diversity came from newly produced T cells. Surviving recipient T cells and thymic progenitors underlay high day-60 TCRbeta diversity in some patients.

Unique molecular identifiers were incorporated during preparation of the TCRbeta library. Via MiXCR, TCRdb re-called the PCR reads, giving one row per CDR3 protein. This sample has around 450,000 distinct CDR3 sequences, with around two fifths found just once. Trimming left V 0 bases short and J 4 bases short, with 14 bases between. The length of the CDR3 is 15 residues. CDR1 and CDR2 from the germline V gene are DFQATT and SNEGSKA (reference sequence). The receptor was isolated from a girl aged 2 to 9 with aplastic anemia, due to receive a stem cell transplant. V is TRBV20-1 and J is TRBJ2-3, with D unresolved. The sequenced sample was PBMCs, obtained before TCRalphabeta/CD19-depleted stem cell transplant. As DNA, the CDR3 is TGCAGTGCTAGAGATGGCTCGGTGTACCCAGATACGCAGTATTTT. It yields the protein CSARDGSVYPDTQYF.